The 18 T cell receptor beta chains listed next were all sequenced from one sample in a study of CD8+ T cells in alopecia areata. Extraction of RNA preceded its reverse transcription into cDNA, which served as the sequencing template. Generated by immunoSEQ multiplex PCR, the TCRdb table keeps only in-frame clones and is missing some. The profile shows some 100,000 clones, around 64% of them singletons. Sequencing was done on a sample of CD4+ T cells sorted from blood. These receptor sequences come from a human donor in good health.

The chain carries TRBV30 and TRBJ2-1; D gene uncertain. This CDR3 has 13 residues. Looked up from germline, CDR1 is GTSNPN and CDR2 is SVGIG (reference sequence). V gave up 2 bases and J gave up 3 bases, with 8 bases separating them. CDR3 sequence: CAWSTTNYNEQFF. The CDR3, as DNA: TGTGCCTGGAGTACAACTAACTACAATGAGCAGTTCTTC.

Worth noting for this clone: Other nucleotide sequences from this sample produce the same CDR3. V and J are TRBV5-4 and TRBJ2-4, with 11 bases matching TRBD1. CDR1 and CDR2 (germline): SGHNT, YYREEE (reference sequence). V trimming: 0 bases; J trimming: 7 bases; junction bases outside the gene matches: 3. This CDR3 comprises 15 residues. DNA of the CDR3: TGTGCCAGCAGCTTGGCCGGACAGGGGGCGAACATTCAGTACTTC. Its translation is CASSLAGQGANIQYF. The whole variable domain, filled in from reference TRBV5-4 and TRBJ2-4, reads ETGVTQSPTHLIKTRGQQVTLRCSSQSGHNTVSWYQQALGQGPQFIFQYYREEENGRGNFPPRFSGLQFPNYSSELNVNALELDDSALYLCASSLAGQGANIQYFGAGTRLSVL.

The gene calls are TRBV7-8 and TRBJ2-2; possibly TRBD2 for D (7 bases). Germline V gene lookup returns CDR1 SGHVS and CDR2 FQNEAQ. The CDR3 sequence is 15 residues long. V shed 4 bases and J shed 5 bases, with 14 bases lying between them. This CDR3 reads CASSYRGGVTGELFF. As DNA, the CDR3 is TGTGCCAGCAGCTACCGAGGGGGGGTGACCGGGGAGCTGTTTTTT.

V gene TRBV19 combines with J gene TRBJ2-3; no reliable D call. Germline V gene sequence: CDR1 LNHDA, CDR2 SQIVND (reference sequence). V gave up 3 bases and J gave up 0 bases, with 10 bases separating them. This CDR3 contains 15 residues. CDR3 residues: CASSIGTYSTDTQYF. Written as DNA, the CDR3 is TGTGCCAGTAGTATTGGCACCTACAGCACAGATACGCAGTATTTT.

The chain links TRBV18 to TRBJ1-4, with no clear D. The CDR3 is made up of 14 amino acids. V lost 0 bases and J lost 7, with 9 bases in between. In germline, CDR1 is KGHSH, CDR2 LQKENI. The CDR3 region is CASSPPEIAEKLFF. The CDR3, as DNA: TGTGCCAGCTCACCACCGGAAATCGCTGAAAAACTGTTTTTT.

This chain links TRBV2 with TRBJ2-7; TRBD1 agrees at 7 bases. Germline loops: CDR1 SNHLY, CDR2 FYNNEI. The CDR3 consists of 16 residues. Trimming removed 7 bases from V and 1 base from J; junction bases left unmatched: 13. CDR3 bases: TGTGCCAGCACCGATCCCGGGACAGCTTCGTCCTACGAGCAGTACTTC. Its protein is CASTDPGTASSYEQYF.

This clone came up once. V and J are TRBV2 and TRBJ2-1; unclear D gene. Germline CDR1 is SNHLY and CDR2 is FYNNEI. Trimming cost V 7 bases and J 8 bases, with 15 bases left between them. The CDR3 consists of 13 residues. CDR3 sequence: CASNLNRLDEQFF. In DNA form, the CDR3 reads TGTGCCAGCAACCTCAACCGGTTGGATGAGCAGTTCTTC.

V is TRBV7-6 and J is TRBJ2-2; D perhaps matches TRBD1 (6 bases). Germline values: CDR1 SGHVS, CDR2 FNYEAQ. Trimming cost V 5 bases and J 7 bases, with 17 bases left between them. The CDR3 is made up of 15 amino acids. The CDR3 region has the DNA TGTGCCAGCAGCCCAAGGCCCCAGGGGATCGGGGAGCTGTTTTTT. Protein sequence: CASSPRPQGIGELFF.

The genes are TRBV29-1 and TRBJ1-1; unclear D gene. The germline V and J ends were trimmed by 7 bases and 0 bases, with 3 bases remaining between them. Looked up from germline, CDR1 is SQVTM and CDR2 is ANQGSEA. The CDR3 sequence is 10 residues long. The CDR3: CSGVNTEAFF. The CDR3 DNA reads TGCAGCGGGGTGAACACTGAAGCTTTCTTT.

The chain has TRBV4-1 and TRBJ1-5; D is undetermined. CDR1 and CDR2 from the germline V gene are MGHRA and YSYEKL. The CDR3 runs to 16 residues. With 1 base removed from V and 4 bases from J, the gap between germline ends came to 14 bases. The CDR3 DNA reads TGCGCCAGCAGCCAAGCCCAAAGGACGGGAAATCAGCCCCAGCATTTT. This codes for CASSQAQRTGNQPQHF.

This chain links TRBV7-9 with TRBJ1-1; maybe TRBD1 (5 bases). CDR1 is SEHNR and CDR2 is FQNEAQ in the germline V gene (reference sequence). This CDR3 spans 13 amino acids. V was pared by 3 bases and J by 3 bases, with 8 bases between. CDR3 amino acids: CASSFDRDTEAFF. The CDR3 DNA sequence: TGTGCCAGCAGCTTCGACAGAGACACTGAAGCTTTCTTT.

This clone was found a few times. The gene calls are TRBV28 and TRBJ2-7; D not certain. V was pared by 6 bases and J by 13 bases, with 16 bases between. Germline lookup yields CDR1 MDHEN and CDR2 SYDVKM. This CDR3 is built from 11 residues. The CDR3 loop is CASSRNFLLYF. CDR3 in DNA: TGTGCCAGCAGCAGGAATTTCCTTTTATACTTC.

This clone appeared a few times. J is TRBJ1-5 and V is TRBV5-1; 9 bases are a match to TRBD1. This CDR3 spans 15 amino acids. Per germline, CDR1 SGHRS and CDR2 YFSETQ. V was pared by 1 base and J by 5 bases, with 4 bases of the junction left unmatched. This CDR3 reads CASSLSTGGDQPQHF. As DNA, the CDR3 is TGCGCCAGCAGCTTGTCGACAGGGGGGGATCAGCCCCAGCATTTT.

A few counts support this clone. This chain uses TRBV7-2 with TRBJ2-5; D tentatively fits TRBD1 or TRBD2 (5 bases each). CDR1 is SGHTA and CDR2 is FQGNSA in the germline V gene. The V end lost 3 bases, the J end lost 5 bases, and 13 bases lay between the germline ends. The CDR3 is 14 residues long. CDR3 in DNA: TGTGCCAGCAGCTTCTTCGGGGCCCGGGAGACCCAGTACTTC. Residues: CASSFFGARETQYF.

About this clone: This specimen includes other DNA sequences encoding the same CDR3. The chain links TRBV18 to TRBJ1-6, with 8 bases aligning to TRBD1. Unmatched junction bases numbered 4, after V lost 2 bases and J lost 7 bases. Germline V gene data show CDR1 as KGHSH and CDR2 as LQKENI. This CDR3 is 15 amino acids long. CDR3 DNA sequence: TGTGCCAGCTCACCAGACAGGGGCGGCAATTCACCCCTCCACTTT. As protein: CASSPDRGGNSPLHF.

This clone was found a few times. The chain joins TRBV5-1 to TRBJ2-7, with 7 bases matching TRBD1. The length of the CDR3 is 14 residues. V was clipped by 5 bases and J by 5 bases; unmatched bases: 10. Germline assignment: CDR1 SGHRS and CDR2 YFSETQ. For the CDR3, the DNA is TGCGCCAGCAGTTCCGCCGGGACAGAAGACGAGCAGTACTTC. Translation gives CASSSAGTEDEQYF.

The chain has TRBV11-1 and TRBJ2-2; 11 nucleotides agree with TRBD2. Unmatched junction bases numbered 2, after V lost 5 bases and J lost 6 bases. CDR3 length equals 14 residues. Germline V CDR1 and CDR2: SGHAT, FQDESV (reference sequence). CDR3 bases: TGTGCCAGCAGCCAGGGACTAGCGGCCGGGGAGCTGTTTTTT. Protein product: CASSQGLAAGELFF.

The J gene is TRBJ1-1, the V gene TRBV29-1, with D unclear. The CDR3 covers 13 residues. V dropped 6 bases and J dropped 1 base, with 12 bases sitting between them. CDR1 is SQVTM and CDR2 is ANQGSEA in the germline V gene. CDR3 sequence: CSVPGWGNTEAFF. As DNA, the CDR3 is TGCAGCGTCCCCGGATGGGGGAACACTGAAGCTTTCTTT.